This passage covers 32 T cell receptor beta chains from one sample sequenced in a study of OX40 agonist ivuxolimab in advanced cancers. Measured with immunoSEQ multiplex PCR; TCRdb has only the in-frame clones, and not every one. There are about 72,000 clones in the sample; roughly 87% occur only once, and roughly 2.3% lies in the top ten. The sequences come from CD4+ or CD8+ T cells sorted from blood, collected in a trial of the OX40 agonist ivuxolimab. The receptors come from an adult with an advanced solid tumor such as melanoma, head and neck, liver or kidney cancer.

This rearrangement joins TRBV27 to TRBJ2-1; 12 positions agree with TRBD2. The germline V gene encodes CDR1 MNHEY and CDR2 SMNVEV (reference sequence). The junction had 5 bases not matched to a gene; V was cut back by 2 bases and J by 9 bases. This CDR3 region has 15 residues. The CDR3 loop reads CASSLTTSGRSEQFF. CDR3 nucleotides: TGTGCCAGCAGTTTAACGACTAGCGGGAGAAGTGAGCAGTTCTTC.

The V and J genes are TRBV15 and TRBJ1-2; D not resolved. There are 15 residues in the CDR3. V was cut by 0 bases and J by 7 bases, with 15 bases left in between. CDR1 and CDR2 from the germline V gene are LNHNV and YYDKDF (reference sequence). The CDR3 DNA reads TGTGCCACCAGCAGAGATCAATCTGATATGGTTGGCTACACCTTC. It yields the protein CATSRDQSDMVGYTF.

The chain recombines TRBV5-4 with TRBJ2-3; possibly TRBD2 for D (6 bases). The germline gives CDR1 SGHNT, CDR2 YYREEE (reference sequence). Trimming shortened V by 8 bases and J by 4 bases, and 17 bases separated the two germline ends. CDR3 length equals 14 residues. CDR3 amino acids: CASNFPGSSDTQYF. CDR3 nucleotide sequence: TGTGCCAGTAACTTTCCCGGGAGCTCAGATACGCAGTATTTT.

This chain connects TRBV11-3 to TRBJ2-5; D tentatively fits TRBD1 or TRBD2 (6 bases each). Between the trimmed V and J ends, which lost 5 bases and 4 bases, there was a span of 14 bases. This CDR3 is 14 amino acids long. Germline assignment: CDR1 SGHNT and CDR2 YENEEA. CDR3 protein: CASSPGAWGETQYF. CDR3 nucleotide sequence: TGTGCCAGCAGCCCGGGGGCCTGGGGAGAGACCCAGTACTTC.

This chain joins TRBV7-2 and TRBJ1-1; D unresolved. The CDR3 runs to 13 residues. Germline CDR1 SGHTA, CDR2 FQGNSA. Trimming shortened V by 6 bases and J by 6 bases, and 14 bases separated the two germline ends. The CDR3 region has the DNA TGTGCCAGCAGTGATAAACTGAGCGCTGAAGCTTTCTTT. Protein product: CASSDKLSAEAFF.

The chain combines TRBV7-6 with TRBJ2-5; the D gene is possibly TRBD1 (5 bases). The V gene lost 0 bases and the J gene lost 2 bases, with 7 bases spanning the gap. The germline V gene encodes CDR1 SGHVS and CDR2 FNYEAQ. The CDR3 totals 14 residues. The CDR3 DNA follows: TGTGCCAGCAGCTTAGCGTACAGGCAAGAGACCCAGTACTTC. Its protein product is CASSLAYRQETQYF.

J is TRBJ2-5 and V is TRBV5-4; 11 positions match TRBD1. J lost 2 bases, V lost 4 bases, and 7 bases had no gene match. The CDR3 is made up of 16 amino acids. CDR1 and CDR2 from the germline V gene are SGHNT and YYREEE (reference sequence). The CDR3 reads CASSRWDRGNQETQYF. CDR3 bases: TGTGCCAGCAGCAGGTGGGACAGGGGGAATCAAGAGACCCAGTACTTC.

In DNA form, the CDR3 reads TGTGCCAGCAGCTTACTGCGTCCGGAGAATAACAATGAGCAGTTCTTC. Residues: CASSLLRPENNNEQFF. The chain combines TRBV7-6 with TRBJ2-1; D gene unclear. The germline V and J ends were trimmed by 2 bases and 5 bases, with 16 bases remaining between them. Germline V gives CDR1 SGHVS, CDR2 FNYEAQ. CDR3 length equals 16 residues.

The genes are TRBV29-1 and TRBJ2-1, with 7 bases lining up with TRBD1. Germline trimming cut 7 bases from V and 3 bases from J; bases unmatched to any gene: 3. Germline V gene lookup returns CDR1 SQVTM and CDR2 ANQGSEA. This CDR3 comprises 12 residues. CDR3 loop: CSGGTDYNEQFF. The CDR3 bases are TGCAGCGGGGGGACAGACTACAATGAGCAGTTCTTC.

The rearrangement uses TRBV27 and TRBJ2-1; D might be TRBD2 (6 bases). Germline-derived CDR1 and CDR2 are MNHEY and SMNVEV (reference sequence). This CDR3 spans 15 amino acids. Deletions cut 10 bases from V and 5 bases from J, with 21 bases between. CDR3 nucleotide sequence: TGTGCCACCCGTAATTCCCTTAGCGGACACAATGAGCAGTTCTTC. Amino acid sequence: CATRNSLSGHNEQFF.

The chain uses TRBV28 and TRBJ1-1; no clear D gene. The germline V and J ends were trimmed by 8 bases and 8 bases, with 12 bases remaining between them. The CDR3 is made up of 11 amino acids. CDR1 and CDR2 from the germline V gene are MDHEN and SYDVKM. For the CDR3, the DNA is TGTGCCAGCTGTCGCAGGATGGAAGCTTTCTTT. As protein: CASCRRMEAFF.

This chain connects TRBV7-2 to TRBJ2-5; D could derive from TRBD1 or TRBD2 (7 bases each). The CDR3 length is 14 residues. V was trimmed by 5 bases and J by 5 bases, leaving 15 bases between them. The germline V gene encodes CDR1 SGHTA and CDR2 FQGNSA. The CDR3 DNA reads TGTGCCAGCAGCCCCCCAGGGGGGGAGGAGACCCAGTACTTC. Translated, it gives CASSPPGGEETQYF.

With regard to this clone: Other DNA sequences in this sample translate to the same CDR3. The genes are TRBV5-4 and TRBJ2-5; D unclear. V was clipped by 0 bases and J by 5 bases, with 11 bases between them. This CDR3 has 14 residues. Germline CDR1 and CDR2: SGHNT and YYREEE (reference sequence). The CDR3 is CASSLVSGGETQYF. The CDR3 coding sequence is TGTGCCAGCAGCTTGGTTTCAGGTGGGGAGACCCAGTACTTC.

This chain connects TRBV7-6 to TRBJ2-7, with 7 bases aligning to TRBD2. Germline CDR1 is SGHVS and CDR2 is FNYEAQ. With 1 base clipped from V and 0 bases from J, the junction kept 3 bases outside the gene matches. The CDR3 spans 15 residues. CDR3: CASSLGGGSSYEQYF. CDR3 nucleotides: TGTGCCAGCAGCTTAGGGGGCGGGAGCTCCTACGAGCAGTACTTC. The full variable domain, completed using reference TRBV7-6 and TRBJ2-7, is GAGVSQSPRYKVTKRGQDVALRCDPISGHVSLYWYRQALGQGPEFLTYFNYEAQQDKSGLPNDRFSAERPEGSISTLTIQRTEQRDSAMYRCASSLGGGSSYEQYFGPGTRLTVT.

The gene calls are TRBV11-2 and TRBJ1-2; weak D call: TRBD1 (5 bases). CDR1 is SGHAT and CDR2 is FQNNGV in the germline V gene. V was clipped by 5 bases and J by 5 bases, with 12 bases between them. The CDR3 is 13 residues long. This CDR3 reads CASSIGRVYGYTF. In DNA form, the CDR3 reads TGTGCCAGCAGCATAGGCAGGGTGTATGGCTACACCTTC.

CDR3 coding DNA: TGCGCCAGCAGTGGGGGTTCGGGGGCGAGTACCTACGAGCAGTACTTC. This encodes CASSGGSGASTYEQYF. The chain recombines TRBV10-1 with TRBJ2-7, with D perhaps matching TRBD1 or TRBD2 (6 bases each). The CDR3 spans 16 residues. V was cut by 4 bases and J by 2 bases, with 18 bases left in between. Germline CDR1 reads WNHNN; CDR2 reads SYGVQD (reference sequence).

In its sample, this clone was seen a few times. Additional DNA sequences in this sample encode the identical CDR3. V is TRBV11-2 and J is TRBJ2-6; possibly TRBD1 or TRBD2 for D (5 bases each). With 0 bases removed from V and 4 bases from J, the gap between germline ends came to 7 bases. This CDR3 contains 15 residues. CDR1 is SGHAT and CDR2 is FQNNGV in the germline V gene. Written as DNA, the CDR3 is TGTGCCAGCAGCTTAGACGGGGCCGGGGCCAACGTCCTGACTTTC. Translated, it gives CASSLDGAGANVLTF.

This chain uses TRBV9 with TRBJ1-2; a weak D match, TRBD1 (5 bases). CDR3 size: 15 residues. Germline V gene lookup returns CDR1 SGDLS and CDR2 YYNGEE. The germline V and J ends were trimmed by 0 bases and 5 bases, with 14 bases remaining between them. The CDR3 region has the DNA TGTGCCAGCAGCGTAGCCTCCGGGGGAGGATATGGCTACACCTTC. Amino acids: CASSVASGGGYGYTF. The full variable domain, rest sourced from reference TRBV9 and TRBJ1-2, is DSGVTQTPKHLITATGQRVTLRCSPRSGDLSVYWYQQSLDQGLQFLIQYYNGEERAKGNILERFSAQQFPDLHSELNLSSLELGDSALYFCASSVASGGGYGYTFGSGTRLTVV.

CDR3 DNA sequence: TGTGCCTGGAGCGCCGGGACTAGAGGGCCCTACGAGCAGTACTTC. Encoded protein: CAWSAGTRGPYEQYF. The rearrangement joins TRBV30 to TRBJ2-7; 8 bases agree with TRBD2. This CDR3 region has 15 residues. Germline values: CDR1 GTSNPN, CDR2 SVGIG (reference sequence). Losses at the gene ends were 3 bases for V and 2 bases for J; bases not matched to a gene: 9. Full variable domain (rest looked up from reference TRBV30 and TRBJ2-7): SQTIHQWPATLVQPVGSPLSLECTVEGTSNPNLYWYRQAAGRGLQLLFYSVGIGQISSEVPQNLSASRPQDRQFILSSKKLLLSDSGFYLCAWSAGTRGPYEQYFGPGTRLTVT.

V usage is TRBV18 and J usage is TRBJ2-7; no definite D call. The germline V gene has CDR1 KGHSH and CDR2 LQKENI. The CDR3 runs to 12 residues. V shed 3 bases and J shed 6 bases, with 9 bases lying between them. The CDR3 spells CASSPPLREQYF. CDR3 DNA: TGTGCCAGCTCACCTCCCTTGCGCGAGCAGTACTTC.

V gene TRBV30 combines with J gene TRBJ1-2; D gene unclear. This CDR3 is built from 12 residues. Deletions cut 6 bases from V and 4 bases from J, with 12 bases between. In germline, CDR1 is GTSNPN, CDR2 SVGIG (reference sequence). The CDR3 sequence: CACWRLGYGYTF. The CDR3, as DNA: TGTGCCTGTTGGAGGTTAGGCTATGGCTACACCTTC.

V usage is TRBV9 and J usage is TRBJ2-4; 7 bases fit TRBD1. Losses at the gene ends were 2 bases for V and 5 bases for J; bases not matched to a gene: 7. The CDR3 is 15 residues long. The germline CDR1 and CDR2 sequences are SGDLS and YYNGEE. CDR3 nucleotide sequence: TGTGCCAGCAGCGTTCGACCGGGACAGCAAAACATTCAGTACTTC. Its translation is CASSVRPGQQNIQYF. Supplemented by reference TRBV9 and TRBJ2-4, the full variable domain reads DSGVTQTPKHLITATGQRVTLRCSPRSGDLSVYWYQQSLDQGLQFLIQYYNGEERAKGNILERFSAQQFPDLHSELNLSSLELGDSALYFCASSVRPGQQNIQYFGAGTRLSVL.

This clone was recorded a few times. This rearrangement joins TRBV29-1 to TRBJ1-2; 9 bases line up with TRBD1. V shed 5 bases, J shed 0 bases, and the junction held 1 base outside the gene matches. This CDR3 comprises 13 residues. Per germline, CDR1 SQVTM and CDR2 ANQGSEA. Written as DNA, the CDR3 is TGCAGCGTTCGGGACAGGGCTAACTATGGCTACACCTTC. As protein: CSVRDRANYGYTF.

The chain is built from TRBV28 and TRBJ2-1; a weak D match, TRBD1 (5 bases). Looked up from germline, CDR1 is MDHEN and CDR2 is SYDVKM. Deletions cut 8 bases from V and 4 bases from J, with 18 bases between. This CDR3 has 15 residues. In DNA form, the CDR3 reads TGTGCCAGCGCCAACTTAGACAGACCATACAATGAGCAGTTCTTC. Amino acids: CASANLDRPYNEQFF.

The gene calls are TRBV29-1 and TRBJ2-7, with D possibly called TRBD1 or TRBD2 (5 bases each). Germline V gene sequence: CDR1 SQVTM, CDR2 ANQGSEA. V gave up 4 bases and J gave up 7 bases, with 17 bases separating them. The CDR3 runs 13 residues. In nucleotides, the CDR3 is TGCAGCGTTGGGTCAGGGTACTCGGGGGAGCAGTACTTC. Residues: CSVGSGYSGEQYF.

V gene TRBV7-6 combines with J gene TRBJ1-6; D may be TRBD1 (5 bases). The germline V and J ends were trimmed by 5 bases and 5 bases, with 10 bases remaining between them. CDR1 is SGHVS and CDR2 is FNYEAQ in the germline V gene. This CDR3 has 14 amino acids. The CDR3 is CASSPGGNNSPLHF. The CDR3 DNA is TGTGCCAGCAGCCCCGGGGGGAATAATTCACCCCTCCACTTT.

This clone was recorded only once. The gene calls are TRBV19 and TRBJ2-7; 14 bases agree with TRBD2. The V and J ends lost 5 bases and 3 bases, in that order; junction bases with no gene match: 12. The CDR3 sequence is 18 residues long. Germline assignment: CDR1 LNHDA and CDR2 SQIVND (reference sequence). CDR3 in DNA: TGTGCCAGTAGTGAACAGGGACTAGCGGGAGAGTCCCTCTACGAGCAGTACTTC. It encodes CASSEQGLAGESLYEQYF.

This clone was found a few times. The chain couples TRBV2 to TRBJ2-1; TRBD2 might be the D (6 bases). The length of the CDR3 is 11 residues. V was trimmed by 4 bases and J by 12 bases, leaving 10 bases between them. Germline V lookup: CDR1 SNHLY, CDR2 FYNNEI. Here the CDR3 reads CASSVEGGQFF. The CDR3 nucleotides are TGTGCCAGCAGTGTGGAGGGAGGGCAGTTCTTC.

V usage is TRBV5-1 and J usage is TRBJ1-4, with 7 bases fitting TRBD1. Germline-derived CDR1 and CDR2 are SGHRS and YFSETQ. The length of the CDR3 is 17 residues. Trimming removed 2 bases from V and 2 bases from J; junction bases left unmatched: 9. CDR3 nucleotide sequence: TGCGCCAGCAGCTTACCAAGACAGGGAGACACTAATGAAAAACTGTTTTTT. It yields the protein CASSLPRQGDTNEKLFF.

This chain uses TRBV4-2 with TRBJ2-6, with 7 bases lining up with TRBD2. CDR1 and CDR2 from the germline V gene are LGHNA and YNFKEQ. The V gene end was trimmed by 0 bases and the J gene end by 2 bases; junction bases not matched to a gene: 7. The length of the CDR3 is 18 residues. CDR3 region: CASSQEGGPATGANVLTF. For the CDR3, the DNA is TGTGCCAGCAGCCAAGAGGGAGGGCCTGCGACTGGGGCCAACGTCCTGACTTTC.

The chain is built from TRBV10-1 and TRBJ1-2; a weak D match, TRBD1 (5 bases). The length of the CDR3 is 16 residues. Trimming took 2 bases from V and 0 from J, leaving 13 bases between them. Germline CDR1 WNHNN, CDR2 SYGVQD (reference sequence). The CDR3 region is CASSELGATANYGYTF. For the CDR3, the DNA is TGCGCCAGCAGTGAGCTAGGGGCGACCGCTAACTATGGCTACACCTTC.

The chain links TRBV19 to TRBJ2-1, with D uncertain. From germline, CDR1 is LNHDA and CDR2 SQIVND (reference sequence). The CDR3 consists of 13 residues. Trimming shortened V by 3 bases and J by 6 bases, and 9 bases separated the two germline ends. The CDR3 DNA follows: TGTGCCAGTAGTATCGGGCAACCCAATGAGCAGTTCTTC. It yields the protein CASSIGQPNEQFF.